The clone carrying this T cell receptor beta chain was seen only once. Random-hexamer reverse transcription was applied to roughly 0.5 to 1 ug RNA. Amplification of the TCR beta CDR3 was carried out by immunoSEQ multiplex PCR, which spanned a total of 54 Vbeta and 13 Jbeta segments. TCRdb re-derived calls from the immunoSEQ multiplex PCR reads in MiXCR, one entry per CDR3 protein. Of some 110,000 distinct CDR3 sequences listed, about 92% are singletons. The germline gives CDR1 SGHRS, CDR2 YFSETQ. V dropped 0 bases and J dropped 8 bases, with 11 bases sitting between them. The length of the CDR3 is 14 residues. This entry is derived from a study of CD8 T cells in Susac syndrome. CD8+ and CD4+ T cells from blood underwent TCR beta sequencing, which was carried out in a high-throughput format.

V usage is TRBV5-1 and J usage is TRBJ1-4, with a weak D call TRBD1 (6 bases). This TCR came from a human donor with multiple sclerosis. The source material was CD4+ T cells from PBMCs. CDR3 bases: TGCGCCAGCAGCTTGGAAGGGGGAAGAGAAAAACTGTTTTTT. Translated, it gives CASSLEGGREKLFF.